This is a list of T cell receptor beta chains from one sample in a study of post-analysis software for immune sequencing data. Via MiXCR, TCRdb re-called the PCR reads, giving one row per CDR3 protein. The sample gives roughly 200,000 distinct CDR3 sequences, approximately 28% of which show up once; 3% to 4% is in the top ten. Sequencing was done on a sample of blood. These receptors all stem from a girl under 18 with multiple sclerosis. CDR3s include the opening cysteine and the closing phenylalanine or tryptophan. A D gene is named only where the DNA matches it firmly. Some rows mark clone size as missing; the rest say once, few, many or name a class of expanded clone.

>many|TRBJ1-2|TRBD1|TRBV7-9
CASSHTGDGYTF
TGTGCCAGCAGCCACACAGGGGATGGCTACACCTTC
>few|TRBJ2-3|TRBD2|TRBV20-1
CSANRRGGFADTQYF
TGCAGTGCAAACCGGCGGGGGGGCTTCGCAGATACGCAGTATTTT
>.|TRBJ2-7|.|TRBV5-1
CASGEGSVNNEQYF
TGCGCCAGCGGGGAAGGAAGCGTAAACAATGAGCAGTACTTC
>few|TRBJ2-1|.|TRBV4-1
CASSRGSNNEQFF
TGCGCCAGCAGCCGGGGGTCAAACAATGAGCAGTTCTTC
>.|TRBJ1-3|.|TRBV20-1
CSVRQGRSGNTIYF
TGCAGTGTACGTCAGGGCCGCTCTGGAAACACCATATATTTT
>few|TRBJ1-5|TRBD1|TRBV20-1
CSGGQMIDQPQHF
TGCAGCGGGGGACAGATGATTGATCAGCCCCAGCATTTT
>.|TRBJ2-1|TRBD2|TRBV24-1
CATSDLGTSGRTYNEQFF
TGTGCCACCAGTGATTTGGGGACTAGCGGGAGAACATACAATGAGCAGTTCTTC
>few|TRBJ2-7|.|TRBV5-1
CASSLAGVYSYNEQYF
TGCGCCAGCAGCTTGGCCGGTGTCTACTCCTACAATGAGCAGTACTTC
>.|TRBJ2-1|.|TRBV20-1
CSAILARGAGDEQFF
TGCAGTGCCATATTGGCAAGGGGGGCTGGTGATGAGCAGTTCTTC
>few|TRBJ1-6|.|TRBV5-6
CASSTKAIGGYSPLHF
TGTGCCAGCAGCACGAAAGCGATCGGGGGTTATTCACCCCTCCACTTT
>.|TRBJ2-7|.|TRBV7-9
CASSLDGDYEQYF
TGTGCCAGCAGCTTAGATGGTGACTACGAGCAGTACTTC
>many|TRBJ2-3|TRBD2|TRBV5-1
CASSAITSGGKGDTQYF
TGCGCCAGCAGCGCCATAACTAGCGGGGGGAAGGGAGATACGCAGTATTTT
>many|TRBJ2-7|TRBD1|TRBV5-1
CASSHGTGEVYEQYF
TGCGCCAGCAGCCACGGGACAGGGGAAGTTTACGAGCAGTACTTC
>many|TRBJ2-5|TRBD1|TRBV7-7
CASSPGTGLTQYF
TGTGCCAGCAGTCCCGGGACAGGGCTAACCCAGTACTTC
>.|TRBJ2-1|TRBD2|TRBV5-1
CASTPGGNEQFF
TGCGCCAGCACCCCGGGAGGCAATGAGCAGTTCTTC
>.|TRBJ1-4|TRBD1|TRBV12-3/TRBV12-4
CASSFGGTGREKLFF
TGTGCCAGCAGTTTTGGCGGGACAGGGCGTGAAAAACTGTTTTTT
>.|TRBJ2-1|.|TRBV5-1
CASSLDGMGGSEQFF
TGCGCCAGCAGCTTGGACGGGATGGGCGGTAGTGAGCAGTTCTTC
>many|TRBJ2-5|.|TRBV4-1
CASSQVGHWETQYF
TGCGCCAGCAGCCAAGTCGGCCACTGGGAGACCCAGTACTTC
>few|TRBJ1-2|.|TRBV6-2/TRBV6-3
CASSSPSDGYGYTF
TGTGCCAGCAGTTCTCCGTCGGACGGCTATGGCTACACCTTC
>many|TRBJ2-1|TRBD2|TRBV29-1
CSVKGTPSGSSYNEQFF
TGCAGCGTTAAAGGGACTCCTAGCGGGAGTTCCTACAATGAGCAGTTCTTC
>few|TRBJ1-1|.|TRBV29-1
CSVEQGMNTEAFF
TGCAGCGTTGAACAGGGGATGAACACTGAAGCTTTCTTT
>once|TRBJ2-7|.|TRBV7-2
CASRKGGAYEQYF
TGTGCCAGCAGAAAAGGTGGGGCCTACGAGCAGTACTTC
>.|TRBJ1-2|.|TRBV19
CASTDLGRGYTF
TGTGCCAGTACCGATCTGGGACGAGGCTACACCTTC
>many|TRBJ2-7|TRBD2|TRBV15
CATSTGLAGKSGSYEQYF
TGTGCCACCAGCACGGGACTAGCGGGTAAGAGTGGGTCCTACGAGCAGTACTTC
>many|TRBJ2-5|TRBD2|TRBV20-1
CSAPIAGGPRQETQYF
TGCAGTGCTCCCATAGCGGGGGGGCCCCGCCAAGAGACCCAGTACTTC
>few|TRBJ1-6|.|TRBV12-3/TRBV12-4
CASSFGRGAKISPLHF
TGTGCCAGCAGTTTTGGGCGGGGGGCGAAAATCTCACCCCTCCACTTT
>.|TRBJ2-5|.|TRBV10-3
CAISATGTTPQETQYF
TGTGCCATCAGCGCGACCGGGACAACCCCTCAAGAGACCCAGTACTTC
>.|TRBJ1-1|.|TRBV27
CASILNRDYSTEAFF
TGTGCCAGCATCCTCAACAGGGATTATAGCACTGAAGCTTTCTTT
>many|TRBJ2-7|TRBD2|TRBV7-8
CASSQKAGGVQAEQYF
TGTGCCAGCAGCCAAAAAGCGGGAGGGGTCCAAGCGGAGCAGTACTTC
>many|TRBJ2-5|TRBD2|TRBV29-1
CSVETGTSGRETQYF
TGCAGCGTTGAAACCGGGACTAGCGGGAGAGAGACCCAGTACTTC
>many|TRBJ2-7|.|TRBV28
CASSLPRDGRMGYEQYF
TGTGCCAGCAGTCTTCCTCGGGACGGCCGGATGGGTTACGAGCAGTACTTC
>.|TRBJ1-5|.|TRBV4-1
CASSQPAYSNQPQHF
TGCGCCAGCAGCCAACCCGCTTATAGCAATCAGCCCCAGCATTTT
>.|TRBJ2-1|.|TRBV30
CAWSVKLGTKINEQFF
TGTGCCTGGAGTGTAAAGCTCGGGACGAAAATCAATGAGCAGTTCTTC
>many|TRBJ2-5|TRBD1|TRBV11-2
CASSLDLDRQWTQYF
TGTGCCAGCAGCTTAGATCTGGACAGGCAGTGGACCCAGTACTTC
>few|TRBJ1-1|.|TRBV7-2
CASSLEGGDTEAFF
TGTGCCAGCAGCTTAGAGGGGGGGGACACTGAAGCTTTCTTT
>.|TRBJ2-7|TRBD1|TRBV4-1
CARRLNRDREGVEQYF
TGCGCCAGGAGACTAAACCGGGACAGGGAGGGGGTGGAGCAGTACTTC
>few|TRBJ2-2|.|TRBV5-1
CASSLVRDTNTGELFF
TGCGCCAGCAGCTTGGTCCGGGATACGAACACCGGGGAGCTGTTTTTT
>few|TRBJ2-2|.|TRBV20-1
CSARELGRDLNTGELFF
TGCAGTGCTAGAGAATTAGGCAGGGACCTGAACACCGGGGAGCTGTTTTTT
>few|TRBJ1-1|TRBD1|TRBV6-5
CASSSQGARAFF
TGTGCCAGCAGTTCTCAGGGGGCGCGGGCTTTCTTT
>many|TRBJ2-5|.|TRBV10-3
CAISEKADTETQYF
TGTGCCATCAGTGAGAAGGCAGATACGGAGACCCAGTACTTC
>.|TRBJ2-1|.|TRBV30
CAWSVQVGSYNEQFF
TGTGCCTGGAGTGTACAGGTCGGCTCCTACAATGAGCAGTTCTTC
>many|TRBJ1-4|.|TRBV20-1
CSARDPAAYNEKLFF
TGCAGTGCTAGAGACCCGGCAGCTTATAATGAAAAACTGTTTTTT